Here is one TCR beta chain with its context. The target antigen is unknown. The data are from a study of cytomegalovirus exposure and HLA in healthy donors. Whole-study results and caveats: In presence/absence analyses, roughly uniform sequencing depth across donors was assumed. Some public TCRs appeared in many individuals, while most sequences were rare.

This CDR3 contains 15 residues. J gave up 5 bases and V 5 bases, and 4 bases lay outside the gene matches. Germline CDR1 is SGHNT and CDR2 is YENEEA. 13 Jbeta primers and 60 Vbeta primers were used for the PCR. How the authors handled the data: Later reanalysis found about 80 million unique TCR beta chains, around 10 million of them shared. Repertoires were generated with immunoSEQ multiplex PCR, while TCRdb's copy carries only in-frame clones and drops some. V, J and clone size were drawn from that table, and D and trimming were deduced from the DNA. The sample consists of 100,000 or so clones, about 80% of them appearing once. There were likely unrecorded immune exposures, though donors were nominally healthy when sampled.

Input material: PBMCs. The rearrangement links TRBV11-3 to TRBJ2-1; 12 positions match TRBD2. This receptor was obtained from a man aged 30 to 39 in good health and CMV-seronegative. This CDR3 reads CASSVGLAGHNEQFF. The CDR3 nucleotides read TGTGCCAGCAGCGTAGGACTAGCGGGGCACAATGAGCAGTTCTTC.